This TCR beta chain was obtained from a study of radiation and T cells in renal cell carcinoma. Study-wide results and caveats: Sampling covered only roughly 1 g of each tumor.

CDR1 MDHEN and CDR2 SYDVKM come from the germline V gene. CDR3 length equals 18 residues. The trim removed 8 bases at V and 6 bases at J, leaving 15 bases unmatched. TCRdb's copy holds only in-frame clones and misses some; the assay was immunoSEQ multiplex PCR. The table records around 26,000 clones, 58% of them present only once. With regard to this clone: The antigen remains unidentified.

The treatment here: treatment-naive control, cytoreductive nephrectomy. The tumor was a clear cell renal cell carcinoma. Sequences were derived from tumor tissue, sampled from a patient whose treatment was nephrectomy without radiotherapy. The sequence derives from a man aged 35 to 55 with renal cell carcinoma. The chain carries TRBV28 and TRBJ2-2, with TRBD2 matching over 13 bases. The CDR3 DNA follows: TGTGCCAGCGCTTCCCCCGGGACTAGCGGGGAGTTGGCCGGGGAGCTGTTTTTT. It encodes CASASPGTSGELAGELFF.